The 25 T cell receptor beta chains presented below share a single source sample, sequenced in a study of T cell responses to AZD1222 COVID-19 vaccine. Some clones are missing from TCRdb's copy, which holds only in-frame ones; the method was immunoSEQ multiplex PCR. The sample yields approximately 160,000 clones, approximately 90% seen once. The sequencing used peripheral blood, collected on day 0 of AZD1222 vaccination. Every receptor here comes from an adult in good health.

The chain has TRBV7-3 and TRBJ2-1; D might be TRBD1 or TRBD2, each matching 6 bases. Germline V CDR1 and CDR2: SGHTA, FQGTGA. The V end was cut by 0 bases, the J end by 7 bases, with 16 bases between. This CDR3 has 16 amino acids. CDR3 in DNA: TGTGCCAGCAGCTTAACAGGCGGGCAGGGGAGGAATGAGCAGTTCTTC. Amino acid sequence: CASSLTGGQGRNEQFF. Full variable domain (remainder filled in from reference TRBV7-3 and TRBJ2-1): GAGVSQTPSNKVTEKGKYVELRCDPISGHTALYWYRQSLGQGPEFLIYFQGTGAADDSGLPNDRFFAVRPEGSVSTLKIQRTERGDSAVYLCASSLTGGQGRNEQFFGPGTRLTVL.

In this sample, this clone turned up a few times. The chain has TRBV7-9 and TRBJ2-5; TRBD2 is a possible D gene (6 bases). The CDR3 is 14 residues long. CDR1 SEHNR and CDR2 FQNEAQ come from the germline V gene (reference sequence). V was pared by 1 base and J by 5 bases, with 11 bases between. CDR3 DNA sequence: TGTGCCAGCAGCTTAGATGGCGGAGGGGAGACCCAGTACTTC. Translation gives CASSLDGGGETQYF.

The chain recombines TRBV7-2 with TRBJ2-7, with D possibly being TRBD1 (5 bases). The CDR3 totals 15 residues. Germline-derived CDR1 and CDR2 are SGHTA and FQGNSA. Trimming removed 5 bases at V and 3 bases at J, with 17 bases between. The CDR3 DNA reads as TGTGCCAGCAGCCACGGACAAGGGGCTGTCTACGAGCAGTACTTC. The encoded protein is CASSHGQGAVYEQYF.

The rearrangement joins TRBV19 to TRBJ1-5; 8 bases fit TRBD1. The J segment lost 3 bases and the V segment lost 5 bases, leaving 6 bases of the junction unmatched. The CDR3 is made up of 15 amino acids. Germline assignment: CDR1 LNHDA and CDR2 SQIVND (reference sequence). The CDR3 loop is CASSVAGGNNQPQHF. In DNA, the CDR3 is TGTGCCAGTAGTGTGGCAGGGGGCAACAATCAGCCCCAGCATTTT.

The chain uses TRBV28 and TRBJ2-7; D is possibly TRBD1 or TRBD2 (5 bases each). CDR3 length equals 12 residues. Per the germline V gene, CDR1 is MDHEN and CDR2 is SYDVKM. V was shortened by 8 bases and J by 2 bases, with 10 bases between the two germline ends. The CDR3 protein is CASRDEAYEQYF. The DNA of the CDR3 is TGTGCCAGCCGGGACGAAGCCTACGAGCAGTACTTC. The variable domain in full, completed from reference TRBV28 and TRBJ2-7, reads DVKVTQSSRYLVKRTGEKVFLECVQDMDHENMFWYRQDPGLGLRLIYFSYDVKMKEKGDIPEGYSVSREKKERFSLILESASTNQTSMYLCASRDEAYEQYFGPGTRLTVT.

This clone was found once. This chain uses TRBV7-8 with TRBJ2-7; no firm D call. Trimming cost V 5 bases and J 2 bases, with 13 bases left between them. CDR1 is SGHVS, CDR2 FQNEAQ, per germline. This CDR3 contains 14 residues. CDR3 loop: CASSPLAVPYEQYF. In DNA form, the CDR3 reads TGTGCCAGCAGCCCCCTCGCGGTACCCTACGAGCAGTACTTC.

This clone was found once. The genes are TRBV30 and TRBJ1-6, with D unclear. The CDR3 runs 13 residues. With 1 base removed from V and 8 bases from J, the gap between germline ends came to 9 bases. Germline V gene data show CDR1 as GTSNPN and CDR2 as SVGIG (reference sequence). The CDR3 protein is CAWSATTDSPLHF. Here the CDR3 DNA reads TGTGCCTGGAGTGCTACAACGGATTCACCCCTCCACTTT.

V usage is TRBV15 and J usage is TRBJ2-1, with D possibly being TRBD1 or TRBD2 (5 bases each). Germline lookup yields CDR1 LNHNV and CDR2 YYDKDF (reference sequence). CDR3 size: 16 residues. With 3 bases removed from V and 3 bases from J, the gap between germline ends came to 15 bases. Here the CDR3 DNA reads TGTGCCACCAGCAGGGACAATACAGAGGGCTACAATGAGCAGTTCTTC. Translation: CATSRDNTEGYNEQFF.

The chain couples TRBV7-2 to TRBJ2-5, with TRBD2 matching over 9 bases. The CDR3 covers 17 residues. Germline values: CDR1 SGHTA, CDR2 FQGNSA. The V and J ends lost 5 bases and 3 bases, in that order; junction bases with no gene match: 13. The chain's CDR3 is CASSAKTSGVPKETQYF. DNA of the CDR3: TGTGCCAGCAGCGCCAAGACTAGCGGAGTTCCTAAAGAGACCCAGTACTTC.

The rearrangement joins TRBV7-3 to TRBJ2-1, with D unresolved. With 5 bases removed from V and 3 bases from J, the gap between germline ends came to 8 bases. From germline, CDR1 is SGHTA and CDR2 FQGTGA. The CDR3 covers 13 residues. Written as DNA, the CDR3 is TGTGCCAGCAGCCCGACCTTCTACAATGAGCAGTTCTTC. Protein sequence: CASSPTFYNEQFF. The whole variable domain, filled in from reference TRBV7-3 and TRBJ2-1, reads GAGVSQTPSNKVTEKGKYVELRCDPISGHTALYWYRQSLGQGPEFLIYFQGTGAADDSGLPNDRFFAVRPEGSVSTLKIQRTERGDSAVYLCASSPTFYNEQFFGPGTRLTVL.

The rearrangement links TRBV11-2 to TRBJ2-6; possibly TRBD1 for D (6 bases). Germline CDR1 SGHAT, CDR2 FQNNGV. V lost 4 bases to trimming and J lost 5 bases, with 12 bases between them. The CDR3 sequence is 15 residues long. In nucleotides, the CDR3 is TGTGCCAGCAGCTCGGACAGACCCAGGGCCAACGTCCTGACTTTC. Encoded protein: CASSSDRPRANVLTF.

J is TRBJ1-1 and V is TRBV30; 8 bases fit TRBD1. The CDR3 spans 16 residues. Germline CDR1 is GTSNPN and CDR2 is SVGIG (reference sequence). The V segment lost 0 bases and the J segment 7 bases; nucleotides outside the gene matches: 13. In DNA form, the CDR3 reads TGTGCCTGGAGTGTATGGGGGGCTAAAGGACAGGGTGAAGCTTTCTTT. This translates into CAWSVWGAKGQGEAFF.

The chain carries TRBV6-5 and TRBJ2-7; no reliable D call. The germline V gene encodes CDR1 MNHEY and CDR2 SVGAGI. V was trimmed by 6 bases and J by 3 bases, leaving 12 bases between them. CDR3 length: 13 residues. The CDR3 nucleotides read TGTGCCAGCAGGGGCCTACTTGGCTACGAGCAGTACTTC. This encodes CASRGLLGYEQYF.

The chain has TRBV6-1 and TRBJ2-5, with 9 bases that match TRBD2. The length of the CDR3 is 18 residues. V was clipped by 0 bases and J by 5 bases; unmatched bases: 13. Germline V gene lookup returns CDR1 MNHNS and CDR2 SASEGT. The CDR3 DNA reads TGTGCCAGCAGTGAAGCGCAGGAAGTAGCGGGAGTTGGGGAGACCCAGTACTTC. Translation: CASSEAQEVAGVGETQYF.

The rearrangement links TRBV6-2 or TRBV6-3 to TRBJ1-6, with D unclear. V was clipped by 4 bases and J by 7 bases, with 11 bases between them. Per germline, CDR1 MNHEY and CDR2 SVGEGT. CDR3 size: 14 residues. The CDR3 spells CASSSLVLNSPLHF. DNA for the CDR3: TGTGCCAGCAGTTCCCTGGTCCTGAATTCACCCCTCCACTTT.

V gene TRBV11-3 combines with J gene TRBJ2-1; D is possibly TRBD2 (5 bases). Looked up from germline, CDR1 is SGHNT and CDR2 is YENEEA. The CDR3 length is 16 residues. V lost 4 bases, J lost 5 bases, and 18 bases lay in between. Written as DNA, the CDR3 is TGTGCCAGCAGCTCCTTGGGAGTTAGCGCGAACAATGAGCAGTTCTTC. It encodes CASSSLGVSANNEQFF. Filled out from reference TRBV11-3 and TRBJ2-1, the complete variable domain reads EAGVVQSPRYKIIEKKQPVAFWCNPISGHNTLYWYLQNLGQGPELLIRYENEEAVDDSQLPKDRFSAERLKGVDSTLKIQPAELGDSAVYLCASSSLGVSANNEQFFGPGTRLTVL.

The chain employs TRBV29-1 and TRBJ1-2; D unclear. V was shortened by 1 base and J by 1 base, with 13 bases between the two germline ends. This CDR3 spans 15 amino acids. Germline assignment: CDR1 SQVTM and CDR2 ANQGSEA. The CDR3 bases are TGCAGCGTTGAAGGTGAAGGCTTCGTTAACTATGGCTACACCTTC. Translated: CSVEGEGFVNYGYTF.

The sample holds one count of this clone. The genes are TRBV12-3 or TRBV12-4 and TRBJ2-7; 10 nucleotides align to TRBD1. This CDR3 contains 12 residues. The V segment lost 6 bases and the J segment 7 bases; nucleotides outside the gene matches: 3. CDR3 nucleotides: TGTGCCAGCAGAATGGACAGGGGGGAGCAGTACTTC. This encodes CASRMDRGEQYF.

The CDR3 reads CSVYGGGTEAFF. The DNA for the CDR3 is TGCAGCGTTTACGGGGGCGGAACTGAAGCTTTCTTT. V and J are TRBV29-1 and TRBJ1-1; TRBD1 might be the D (6 bases). V shed 5 bases and J shed 5 bases, with 12 bases lying between them. CDR3 size: 12 residues. CDR1 and CDR2 (germline): SQVTM, ANQGSEA.

CDR3 sequence (DNA): TGCAGCGTCGACAGTTCCGGGGCCAACGTCCTGACTTTC. This sequence encodes CSVDSSGANVLTF. V and J are TRBV29-1 and TRBJ2-6; D is perhaps TRBD1 (5 bases). Germline CDR1 reads SQVTM; CDR2 reads ANQGSEA. V lost 6 bases and J 4 bases, leaving 10 bases between the germline ends. The CDR3 length is 13 residues.

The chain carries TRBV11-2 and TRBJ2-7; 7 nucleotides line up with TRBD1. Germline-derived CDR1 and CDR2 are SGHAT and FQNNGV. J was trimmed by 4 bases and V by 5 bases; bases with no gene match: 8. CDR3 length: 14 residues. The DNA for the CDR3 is TGTGCCAGCAGCCCTGGGACAGCAATTTACGAGCAGTACTTC. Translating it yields CASSPGTAIYEQYF.

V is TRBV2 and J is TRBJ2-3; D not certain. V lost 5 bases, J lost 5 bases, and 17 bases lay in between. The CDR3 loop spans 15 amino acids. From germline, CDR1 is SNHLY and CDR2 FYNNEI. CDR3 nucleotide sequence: TGTGCCAGCAGTAGGACCACTCAGAGTTTAGATACGCAGTATTTT. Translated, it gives CASSRTTQSLDTQYF.

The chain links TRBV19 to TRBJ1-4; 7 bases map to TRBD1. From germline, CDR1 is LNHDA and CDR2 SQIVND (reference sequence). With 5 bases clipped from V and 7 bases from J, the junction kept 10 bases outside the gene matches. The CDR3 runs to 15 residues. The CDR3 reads CASSHQTGFIEKLFF. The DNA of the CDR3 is TGTGCCAGTAGTCACCAGACAGGGTTCATTGAAAAACTGTTTTTT.

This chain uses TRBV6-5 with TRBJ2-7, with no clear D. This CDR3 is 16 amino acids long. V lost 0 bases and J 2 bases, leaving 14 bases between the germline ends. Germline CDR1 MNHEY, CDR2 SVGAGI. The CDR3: CASSYSRQRLTYEQYF. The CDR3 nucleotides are TGTGCCAGCAGTTACTCTCGCCAGCGCCTTACCTACGAGCAGTACTTC.

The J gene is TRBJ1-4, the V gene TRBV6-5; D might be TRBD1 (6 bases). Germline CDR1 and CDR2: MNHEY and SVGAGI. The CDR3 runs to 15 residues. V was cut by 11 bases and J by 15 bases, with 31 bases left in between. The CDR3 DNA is TGTGCCGCCAAGACAGGCCCTTCGCCCGACAAAATGGTGTTTTTT. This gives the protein CAAKTGPSPDKMVFF.